The next 28 T cell receptor beta chains were all read from a single sample in a study of T cell responses to AZD1222 COVID-19 vaccine. Libraries were prepared by immunoSEQ multiplex PCR; TCRdb keeps only in-frame clonotypes and omits some of them. The sample contains about 110,000 clones, around nine tenths of which appear only once. Specimen: peripheral blood, collected 28 days after the second AZD1222 dose. Receptor source: an adult who received the AZD1222 COVID-19 vaccine.

The chain combines TRBV21-1 with TRBJ1-3. TRBV21-1 represents a pseudogene. The CDR3 loop spans 22 amino acids. Here the CDR3 DNA reads TGTGCCAGCAGCAAAAGTAGCGCGGGGAATAGTTGTGGCACGCTCTCTGGAAACACCATATATTTT. It translates to CASSKSSAGNSCGTLSGNTIYF.

The chain joins TRBV6-5 to TRBJ1-2; the D is unclear. Trimming took 0 bases from V and 4 from J, leaving 6 bases between them. The CDR3 is 13 residues long. CDR1 and CDR2 from the germline V gene are MNHEY and SVGAGI. The CDR3 reads CASSYSQTYGYTF. CDR3 coding DNA: TGTGCCAGCAGTTACTCACAGACCTATGGCTACACCTTC.

With regard to this clone: A much larger clone differs from this one at a single base, so this may be a read error. Other DNA sequences in this sample translate to the same CDR3. CDR3: CASSDSSTGELFF. DNA of the CDR3: TGTGCCAGCAGTGACTCTAGCACCGGGGAGCTGTTTTTT. The chain uses TRBV6-4 and TRBJ2-2; no definite D call. Germline V gives CDR1 MRHNA, CDR2 SNTAGT. The length of the CDR3 is 13 residues. V lost 0 bases and J 4 bases, leaving 3 bases between the germline ends.

V and J are TRBV18 and TRBJ1-5; no clear D. V lost 6 bases and J 4 bases, leaving 13 bases between the germline ends. Germline CDR1 KGHSH, CDR2 LQKENI. The CDR3 runs to 14 residues. The CDR3 protein is CASSRTDGNQPQHF. As DNA, the CDR3 is TGTGCCAGCTCCCGGACCGACGGTAATCAGCCCCAGCATTTT.

The rearrangement uses TRBV4-1 and TRBJ1-1; 8 bases fit TRBD1. In germline, CDR1 is MGHRA, CDR2 YSYEKL. The CDR3 runs 18 residues. The V and J ends lost 4 bases and 5 bases, in that order; junction bases with no gene match: 18. Written as DNA, the CDR3 is TGCGCCAGCAGCCCCTTTCCTGCAGGGGGCATTGGTCCTACTGAAGCTTTCTTT. It codes for CASSPFPAGGIGPTEAFF.

V and J are TRBV7-9 and TRBJ2-5; 7 bases agree with TRBD1. There are 15 residues in the CDR3. CDR1 is SEHNR, CDR2 FQNEAQ, per germline (reference sequence). V lost 5 bases, J lost 1 base, and 7 bases stayed unmatched. CDR3 sequence reads: CASSPLGTVQETQYF. The CDR3, as DNA: TGTGCCAGCAGCCCCCTGGGGACAGTCCAAGAGACCCAGTACTTC.

The V gene is TRBV19, the J gene TRBJ2-3; no definite D call. V gave up 8 bases and J gave up 1 base, with 4 bases separating them. The CDR3 is 11 residues long. The germline V gene has CDR1 LNHDA and CDR2 SQIVND (reference sequence). The CDR3 here is CASWGTDTQYF. CDR3 DNA sequence: TGTGCCAGTTGGGGCACAGATACGCAGTATTTT.

The V call is TRBV9, the J call TRBJ2-2, with 10 bases fitting TRBD2. Germline lookup yields CDR1 SGDLS and CDR2 YYNGEE. After removal of 2 bases from V and 6 bases from J, the junction contained 7 bases not matched to a gene. The CDR3 loop spans 16 amino acids. CDR3 nucleotide sequence: TGTGCCAGCAGCGTTAATAGCGGGGGGAGGTCCGGGGAGCTGTTTTTT. Translating it yields CASSVNSGGRSGELFF.

This chain connects TRBV5-1 to TRBJ1-6; D perhaps matches TRBD1 (5 bases). Trimming cost V 4 bases and J 10 bases, with 15 bases left between them. Germline loops: CDR1 SGHRS, CDR2 YFSETQ. The CDR3 spans 14 residues. For the CDR3, the DNA is TGCGCCAGCAGCACCGACGGGGGAGGCTCACCCCTCCACTTT. Translated, it gives CASSTDGGGSPLHF.

The chain is built from TRBV7-2 and TRBJ2-7; D is possibly TRBD2 (5 bases). The V gene lost 1 base and the J gene lost 0 bases, with 10 bases spanning the gap. This CDR3 spans 15 amino acids. Germline-derived CDR1 and CDR2 are SGHTA and FQGNSA. DNA of the CDR3: TGTGCCAGCAGCTTAGGGGCTAGCCACTCCTACGAGCAGTACTTC. Translating gives CASSLGASHSYEQYF.

The chain uses TRBV5-1 and TRBJ1-6; D not certain. Trimming stripped 0 bases from V and 8 bases from J, with 9 bases between. This CDR3 comprises 14 residues. Germline CDR1 is SGHRS and CDR2 is YFSETQ. This CDR3 reads CASSLGEPYSPLHF. DNA for the CDR3: TGCGCCAGCAGCTTGGGGGAACCATATTCACCCCTCCACTTT.

The chain recombines TRBV5-1 with TRBJ2-6; 8 positions match TRBD1. Germline trimming cut 4 bases from V and 0 bases from J; bases unmatched to any gene: 6. The CDR3 totals 17 residues. Germline lookup yields CDR1 SGHRS and CDR2 YFSETQ. CDR3 protein: CASSGTGAPSGANVLTF. The DNA for the CDR3 is TGCGCCAGCAGCGGGACAGGCGCCCCCTCTGGGGCCAACGTCCTGACTTTC.

The V call is TRBV27, the J call TRBJ1-5; D is undetermined. This CDR3 has 14 residues. From germline, CDR1 is MNHEY and CDR2 SMNVEV (reference sequence). Deletions cut 4 bases from V and 4 bases from J, with 11 bases between. As DNA, the CDR3 is TGTGCCAGCAGTTGGGGAATAGGAAATCAGCCCCAGCATTTT. This codes for CASSWGIGNQPQHF.

This chain connects TRBV19 to TRBJ2-7; TRBD2 aligns across 9 bases. The germline CDR1 and CDR2 sequences are LNHDA and SQIVND (reference sequence). Trimming took 4 bases from V and 0 from J; bases not matched to a gene: 4. The CDR3 runs to 15 residues. Here the CDR3 DNA reads TGTGCCAGTAGTACATCTAGCGGGGCCTCCTACGAGCAGTACTTC. Protein product: CASSTSSGASYEQYF.

V is TRBV5-5 and J is TRBJ1-2; TRBD1 matches at 8 bases. The J segment lost 8 bases and the V segment lost 1 base, leaving 4 bases of the junction unmatched. The length of the CDR3 is 13 residues. The germline CDR1 and CDR2 sequences are SGHKS and YYEKEE (reference sequence). CDR3 loop: CASSLYRGEGYTF. CDR3 DNA: TGTGCCAGCAGCTTGTACAGGGGGGAAGGCTACACCTTC.

V is TRBV6-2 or TRBV6-3 and J is TRBJ1-1; 7 bases map to TRBD1. Germline-derived CDR1 and CDR2 are MNHEY and SVGEGT. CDR3 length: 16 residues. The V segment lost 0 bases and the J segment 3 bases; nucleotides outside the gene matches: 7. CDR3 sequence: CASSYSSTGRDTEAFF. CDR3 DNA: TGTGCCAGCAGTTACTCGTCGACAGGGCGGGACACTGAAGCTTTCTTT.

CDR3: CASSLSAGWDEQYF. CDR3 nucleotides: TGTGCCAGCAGCTTATCGGCTGGCTGGGACGAGCAGTACTTC. This chain connects TRBV7-9 to TRBJ2-7; D not resolved. Germline-derived CDR1 and CDR2 are SEHNR and FQNEAQ (reference sequence). This CDR3 is 14 amino acids long. Trimming left V 2 bases short and J 5 bases short, with 13 bases between.

This chain uses TRBV6-5 with TRBJ2-7; perhaps TRBD1 as D (5 bases). V lost 4 bases, J lost 2 bases, and 18 bases lay in between. The CDR3 is 16 residues long. Germline V gene sequence: CDR1 MNHEY, CDR2 SVGAGI. For the CDR3, the DNA is TGTGCCAGCAGTTTATCTCAAGGGGTCTCCGCCTACGAGCAGTACTTC. Its translation: CASSLSQGVSAYEQYF.

The chain links TRBV18 to TRBJ1-3; 8 bases agree with TRBD1. Germline V gene sequence: CDR1 KGHSH, CDR2 LQKENI. J lost 0 bases, V lost 6 bases, and 13 bases had no gene match. This CDR3 is 18 amino acids long. The CDR3 DNA is TGTGCCAGCTCGCCCGGAGCAGGGGGCGCATCCTCTGGAAACACCATATATTTT. As protein: CASSPGAGGASSGNTIYF.

The chain has TRBV5-6 and TRBJ1-1; 8 bases fit TRBD1. V lost 2 bases and J lost 10; bases outside the gene matches: 4. Germline-derived CDR1 and CDR2 are SGHDT and YYEEEE. CDR3 length equals 12 residues. The CDR3 nucleotides are TGTGCCAGCAGCTTCCCAGGGGGCAGAGCTTTCTTT. Its protein product is CASSFPGGRAFF.

CDR3 sequence reads: CASSEYNSPLHF. The DNA of the CDR3 is TGTGCCAGCAGTGAATACAATTCACCCCTCCACTTT. The J gene is TRBJ1-6, the V gene TRBV25-1; D uncertain. This CDR3 has 12 amino acids. The V end was cut by 0 bases, the J end by 7 bases, with 1 base between. Looked up from germline, CDR1 is MGHDK and CDR2 is SYGVNS.

The V and J genes are TRBV5-5 and TRBJ1-2; 7 nucleotides match TRBD1. Trimming removed 1 base from V and 1 base from J; junction bases left unmatched: 4. The germline V gene encodes CDR1 SGHKS and CDR2 YYEKEE (reference sequence). The CDR3 covers 15 residues. CDR3 DNA: TGTGCCAGCAGCTTGTCGCGACAGGGTAACTATGGCTACACCTTC. Amino acid sequence: CASSLSRQGNYGYTF.

V is TRBV28 and J is TRBJ2-7; D may correspond to TRBD1 or TRBD2 (6 bases each). CDR3 size: 14 residues. CDR1 is MDHEN, CDR2 SYDVKM, per germline. V dropped 6 bases and J dropped 4 bases, with 16 bases sitting between them. The CDR3 protein is CASRMTGARYEQYF. Written as DNA, the CDR3 is TGTGCCAGCAGAATGACGGGGGCAAGGTACGAGCAGTACTTC.

This clone was seen only once. V and J are TRBV7-7 and TRBJ2-7; D gene ambiguous. Trimming shortened V by 4 bases and J by 5 bases, and 6 bases separated the two germline ends. The length of the CDR3 is 11 residues. Germline CDR1 and CDR2: SSHAT and FNYEAQ (reference sequence). CDR3 amino acids: CASSSGDEQYF. CDR3 coding DNA: TGTGCCAGCAGCTCCGGAGACGAGCAGTACTTC.

The V and J genes are TRBV10-1 and TRBJ2-7; no firm D call. The CDR3 has 13 amino acids. From germline, CDR1 is WNHNN and CDR2 SYGVQD (reference sequence). V lost 2 bases to trimming and J lost 5 bases, with 10 bases between them. CDR3 region: CASSEPETNEQYF. CDR3 nucleotides: TGCGCCAGCAGTGAGCCCGAGACAAACGAGCAGTACTTC.

The V gene is TRBV6-2 or TRBV6-3, the J gene TRBJ2-7, with TRBD1 matching over 10 bases. Germline assignment: CDR1 MNHEY and CDR2 SVGEGT. With V trimmed by 5 bases and J by 2 bases, 6 bases remained unmatched. The CDR3 is 15 amino acids. CDR3 coding DNA: TGTGCCAGCAGTACACCGGGACAGGGGACCTACGAGCAGTACTTC. As protein: CASSTPGQGTYEQYF.

About this clone itself: Distinct nucleotide sequences in the sample also encode this CDR3. CDR3 region: CASSFGADTQYF. CDR3 sequence (DNA): TGTGCCAGCAGCTTTGGTGCAGATACGCAGTATTTT. V and J are TRBV7-9 and TRBJ2-3; the D is unclear. The CDR3 length is 12 residues. In germline, CDR1 is SEHNR, CDR2 FQNEAQ (reference sequence). V gave up 3 bases and J gave up 4 bases, with 5 bases separating them.

The chain employs TRBV6-2 or TRBV6-3 and TRBJ2-5, with 7 positions matching TRBD1. The ends lost 2 bases at V and 1 base at J; junction bases unmatched: 7. CDR1 and CDR2 from the germline V gene are MNHEY and SVGEGT. The length of the CDR3 is 16 residues. CDR3 sequence: CASSYETGNLQETQYF. DNA of the CDR3: TGTGCCAGCAGTTACGAGACAGGGAACCTCCAAGAGACCCAGTACTTC.